This TCR beta chain is from a study of T cell responses to AZD1222 COVID-19 vaccine. Using immunoSEQ multiplex PCR, the repertoire was profiled, and TCRdb retains in-frame clones only, with some absent. This sample has about 120,000 clones, with around 93% found just once. Sequences were derived from peripheral blood, sampled 28 days after the second AZD1222 dose. The TCR was taken from an adult who received the AZD1222 COVID-19 vaccine.

The CDR3 DNA sequence: TGTGCCAGCAGCCGACAGGGGGAAGGCTACACCTTC. Amino acids: CASSRQGEGYTF. The chain joins TRBV5-6 to TRBJ1-2; TRBD1 agrees at 9 bases. The CDR3 extends over 12 amino acids. Germline CDR1 SGHDT, CDR2 YYEEEE. The trim removed 4 bases at V and 8 bases at J, leaving 3 bases unmatched.